The clone carrying this TCR beta chain was seen only a few times. What it binds is not known. This sample stems from a study of T cell responses to AZD1222 COVID-19 vaccine. Looking at the study overall: Whether given at about 4 or about 12 weeks, second doses were pooled.

Repertoires were generated with immunoSEQ multiplex PCR, while TCRdb's copy carries only in-frame clones and drops some. The sample holds roughly 96,000 clones; 88% are singletons and the top ten take around 3%. Study outcomes and limitations: Baseline seropositivity characterized only six AZD1222 recipients. The donor group comprised mostly white British people and more females; the analysis possibly underestimated clonal diversity. Across spike, vaccine-associated CD4 TCRs were found, dominant at 160-218 and 743-854.

The CDR3 spans 15 residues. V gave up 3 bases and J gave up 10 bases; unmatched junction bases: 12. From germline, CDR1 is MNHNS and CDR2 SASEGT. The rearrangement joins TRBV6-1 to TRBJ2-1; 7 bases fit TRBD1. The origin of this receptor is an adult in good health. The sequencing used peripheral blood, collected on day 0 of AZD1222 vaccination. CDR3 coding DNA: TGTGCCAGCAGTGATTTGGGTGATGACAGGGTAGAGCAGTTCTTC. It translates to CASSDLGDDRVEQFF.